This T cell receptor (beta chain) was identified during a study of T cell repertoires in cytomegalovirus infection. Looking at the study overall: Signatures in public TCR beta sequences pointed to both CMV infection and matching HLA type.

TCRdb re-called the reads through MiXCR, storing one row per CDR3 protein. The table records about 740,000 distinct CDR3 sequences, roughly a third of them present only once. To note about this clonotype: Its cognate antigen is unknown.

Study observations and caveats: Accumulated public TCR beta family frequency recognized individuals carrying CMV together with the relevant HLA. HLA-C-restricted CMV clonotypes gave the most frequent clonotype in two of eight donors.

The material sequenced was PBMCs. This receptor was identified in a human donor in good health (CMV status not recorded). Some clones in this sample may be carry-over from other donors' samples.

CDR3: CASSEAGPGTEAFF. The CDR3 DNA reads as TGTGCCAGCAGTGAGGCGGGGCCGGGGACTGAAGCTTTCTTT. V gene TRBV2 combines with J gene TRBJ1-1; D perhaps matches TRBD1 (5 bases). The germline CDR1 and CDR2 sequences are SNHLY and FYNNEI. This CDR3 has 14 residues. The V end lost 3 bases, the J end lost 5 bases, and 13 bases lay between the germline ends.